This T cell receptor beta chain was obtained from a study of CD8 T cells in ankylosing spondylitis. The V segment lost 6 bases and the J segment 5 bases; nucleotides outside the gene matches: 5. This CDR3 spans 15 amino acids. Per germline, CDR1 MDHEN and CDR2 SYDVKM. Quantitative 5'-RACE with molecular barcodes produced the TCR beta libraries. TCRdb analysed the 5' RACE reads with MiXCR anew, one entry per CDR3 protein. Here the sample spans about 140,000 distinct CDR3 sequences, 6.5% to 8.5% being singletons. As for this clonotype: Its antigen is not known.

Overall study results and limits: Past research had described some motif variants in reactive arthritis synovial fluid and blood. In peripheral blood, disease-linked CD8+ clones occurred at relatively low frequencies. Ankylosing spondylitis blood seemed to carry a telltale TCR beta motif made of fewer than ten highly homologous variants.

This sequence joins TRBV28 and TRBJ2-5; 14 nucleotides line up with TRBD2. The sample taken for sequencing was synovial fluid, either unsorted or a sorted T cell fraction (not recorded which). The receptor was isolated from a male donor with ankylosing spondylitis. CDR3 sequence (DNA): TGTGCCAGCAGCCCGCGGACTAGCGGGGGGGAGACCCAGTACTTC. Amino acid sequence: CASSPRTSGGETQYF.